Below are 15 T cell receptor beta chains sequenced from a single sample in a study of blood T cell repertoires in COVID-19. The data were produced by immunoSEQ multiplex PCR, yet TCRdb's version contains in-frame clones alone and is incomplete. The profile shows 25,000 or so clones, roughly 90% of them singletons. What was sequenced was peripheral blood. These receptor sequences come from a human donor in a cohort sampled during active COVID-19.

The rearrangement links TRBV5-1 to TRBJ2-1; TRBD1 aligns across 11 bases. V lost 2 bases, J lost 6 bases, and 7 bases stayed unmatched. The CDR3 length is 16 residues. Germline CDR1 is SGHRS and CDR2 is YFSETQ. The CDR3, as DNA: TGCGCCAGCAGCTTAAATGGACAGGGGGCTGGCAATGAGCAGTTCTTC. It encodes CASSLNGQGAGNEQFF.

This clone was counted between two and nine times. The chain employs TRBV4-1 and TRBJ2-1, with no clear D. The length of the CDR3 is 13 residues. Trimming removed 0 bases at V and 13 bases at J, with 13 bases between. Per the germline V gene, CDR1 is MGHRA and CDR2 is YSYEKL. In nucleotides, the CDR3 is TGCGCCAGCAGCCAAGATCCCCAGACACGCCAGTTCTTC. Its protein product is CASSQDPQTRQFF.

The chain has TRBV19 and TRBJ2-2; no clear D. Germline V gene data show CDR1 as LNHDA and CDR2 as SQIVND (reference sequence). The V and J ends lost 2 bases and 5 bases respectively, with 6 bases between them. The CDR3 has 13 amino acids. CDR3 DNA sequence: TGTGCCAGTAGTATAAGCAGGACCGGGGAGCTGTTTTTT. Translated: CASSISRTGELFF.

This clone was observed a handful of times. This sequence joins TRBV11-2 and TRBJ2-7; perhaps TRBD1 as D (6 bases). Germline CDR1 is SGHAT and CDR2 is FQNNGV. V gave up 0 bases and J gave up 6 bases, with 21 bases separating them. The CDR3 is 17 residues long. CDR3 sequence: CASSLEGTSTFRTEQYF. DNA for the CDR3: TGTGCCAGCAGCTTAGAGGGGACATCTACTTTCAGGACCGAGCAGTACTTC.

The V gene is TRBV6-5, the J gene TRBJ2-1; TRBD2 matches at 8 bases. Germline CDR1 reads MNHEY; CDR2 reads SVGAGI. The CDR3 extends over 15 amino acids. J lost 7 bases, V lost 2 bases, and 7 bases had no gene match. The DNA for the CDR3 is TGTGCCAGCAGTTACAAGGCGGGGGGACGTAATGAGCAGTTCTTC. Translating it yields CASSYKAGGRNEQFF.

The rearrangement links TRBV6-5 to TRBJ2-7; D unclear. The germline V gene encodes CDR1 MNHEY and CDR2 SVGAGI. The V end was cut by 6 bases, the J end by 2 bases, with 8 bases between. This CDR3 region has 12 residues. CDR3 in amino acids: CASRAGPYEQYF. In nucleotides, the CDR3 is TGTGCCAGCAGGGCTGGGCCCTACGAGCAGTACTTC.

The chain is built from TRBV15 and TRBJ2-1, with 9 bases matching TRBD2. With V trimmed by 1 base and J by 3 bases, 13 bases remained unmatched. Germline CDR1 and CDR2: LNHNV and YYDKDF (reference sequence). The CDR3 sequence is 19 residues long. The CDR3 is CATSRVGSGRATLYNEQFF. The DNA for the CDR3 is TGTGCCACCAGCAGAGTGGGTAGCGGGAGAGCCACCCTCTACAATGAGCAGTTCTTC.

The rearrangement uses TRBV5-1 and TRBJ1-2; no firm D call. V lost 5 bases and J lost 1, with 9 bases in between. Germline CDR1 SGHRS, CDR2 YFSETQ. The CDR3 runs to 13 residues. CDR3 sequence (DNA): TGCGCCAGCAGTTCCGAGGGTAACTATGGCTACACCTTC. This codes for CASSSEGNYGYTF.

The chain recombines TRBV20-1 with TRBJ2-5; no clear D. The CDR3 is made up of 11 amino acids. Trimming cost V 6 bases and J 1 base, with 6 bases left between them. Per germline, CDR1 DFQATT and CDR2 SNEGSKA (reference sequence). CDR3 bases: TGCAGTGCCGACACCCAAGAGACCCAGTACTTC. It encodes CSADTQETQYF.

The chain couples TRBV11-2 to TRBJ1-5, with 9 bases that match TRBD1. CDR1 and CDR2 from the germline V gene are SGHAT and FQNNGV. CDR3 size: 17 residues. J gave up 0 bases and V 4 bases, and 7 bases lay outside the gene matches. In nucleotides, the CDR3 is TGTGCCAGCAGCTACGGACAGGGGTTTGGTAGCAATCAGCCCCAGCATTTT. Amino acid sequence: CASSYGQGFGSNQPQHF.

The V call is TRBV4-2, the J call TRBJ2-2, with D perhaps matching TRBD1 (5 bases). This CDR3 has 15 residues. The V gene's germline CDR1 is LGHNA and CDR2 YNFKEQ. The V end lost 4 bases, the J end lost 3 bases, and 12 bases lay between the germline ends. The CDR3 DNA follows: TGTGCCAGCAGCCGACCGGACACAGACACCGGGGAGCTGTTTTTT. As protein: CASSRPDTDTGELFF.

The rearrangement links TRBV28 to TRBJ1-4; D is unresolved. CDR1 and CDR2 (germline): MDHEN, SYDVKM. The CDR3 has 16 residues. Trimming removed 5 bases from V and 2 bases from J, with 15 bases in between. The CDR3 spells CASSPKGGGTNEKLFF. The CDR3 DNA reads as TGTGCCAGCAGTCCTAAGGGAGGCGGTACTAATGAAAAACTGTTTTTT.

The CDR3 sequence is CASSPRDRANTEAFF. The CDR3 DNA sequence: TGTGCCAGCTCACCACGGGACAGGGCGAACACTGAAGCTTTCTTT. The rearrangement uses TRBV18 and TRBJ1-1, with 9 bases identical to TRBD1. V lost 1 base and J lost 1; bases outside the gene matches: 1. This CDR3 contains 15 residues. Germline V gene data show CDR1 as KGHSH and CDR2 as LQKENI.

The V gene is TRBV9, the J gene TRBJ2-5; perhaps TRBD2 as D (6 bases). Trimming left V 4 bases short and J 5 bases short, with 15 bases between. The CDR3 extends over 14 amino acids. CDR1 is SGDLS and CDR2 is YYNGEE in the germline V gene. The CDR3 DNA reads TGTGCCAGCAGCCTAATGGGAGGAAGGGAGACCCAGTACTTC. Translation: CASSLMGGRETQYF.

This chain uses TRBV20-1 with TRBJ2-7, with D perhaps TRBD1 (6 bases). The germline gives CDR1 DFQATT, CDR2 SNEGSKA (reference sequence). Trimming took off 3 bases at V and 1 base at J, with 16 bases between the two ends. CDR3 size: 15 residues. CDR3 sequence reads: CSASVGAALSYEQYF. The CDR3 nucleotides read TGCAGTGCTAGTGTGGGGGCGGCCCTTTCCTACGAGCAGTACTTC.